The 30 T cell receptor beta chains listed next were all sequenced from one sample in a study of T cells in Graves' hyperthyroidism and ophthalmopathy. Regions amplified from RNA transcripts were the TCR beta CDR3 regions. Primed by the HTBI set, a first-round RT-PCR was run on the TCR CDR3. MiXCR, applied by TCRdb to the multiplex PCR reads, yields one record per CDR3 protein. This table has about 640,000 distinct CDR3 sequences, less than 25% appearing once. Sequenced input: blood. These receptors came from a young man with Graves' ophthalmopathy.

This clonotype was recorded many times. The chain couples TRBV27 to TRBJ2-6; 11 nucleotides match TRBD1. V shed 5 bases and J 2 bases; nucleotides not matched to a gene: 17. From germline, CDR1 is MNHEY and CDR2 SMNVEV (reference sequence). The CDR3 is made up of 21 amino acids. CDR3 sequence reads: CASSPYLRTGGRQTGANVLTF. The CDR3 DNA is TGTGCCAGCAGTCCGTACCTACGGACAGGGGGCAGGCAAACTGGGGCCAACGTCCTGACTTTC.

In its sample, this clonotype was seen many times. This sequence joins TRBV28 and TRBJ2-7; a possible D gene is TRBD2 (7 bases). V shed 7 bases and J shed 7 bases, with 17 bases lying between them. The CDR3 totals 13 residues. CDR1 is MDHEN, CDR2 SYDVKM, per germline. The CDR3 sequence: CASTITRGGEQYF. The CDR3 bases are TGTGCCAGCACCATCACAAGGGGGGGGGAGCAGTACTTC. Variable domain in full (rest from reference TRBV28 and TRBJ2-7): DVKVTQSSRYLVKRTGEKVFLECVQDMDHENMFWYRQDPGLGLRLIYFSYDVKMKEKGDIPEGYSVSREKKERFSLILESASTNQTSMYLCASTITRGGEQYFGPGTRLTVT.

The chain carries TRBV20-1 and TRBJ2-7, with 7 positions matching TRBD2. The CDR3 has 11 amino acids. Germline lookup yields CDR1 DFQATT and CDR2 SNEGSKA (reference sequence). V was clipped by 8 bases and J by 2 bases; unmatched bases: 3. CDR3 coding DNA: TGCAGTTCCGGGACTACCTACGAGCAGTACTTC. This encodes CSSGTTYEQYF.

As concerns this clonotype: Relative to the germline gene, one junction end is altered; a read error may explain this. This chain connects TRBV7-9 to TRBJ2-2, with D possibly called TRBD1 or TRBD2 (5 bases each). The germline V gene has CDR1 SEHNR and CDR2 FQNEAQ (reference sequence). The length of the CDR3 is 12 residues. The CDR3 nucleotides read TGTGCCAGCAGCTTACGACAAGGGGAGCTGGTTTTT. The encoded protein is CASSLRQGELVF.

This clonotype was detected ten times or more. The J gene is TRBJ2-1, the V gene TRBV11-3, with D perhaps TRBD2 (6 bases). The CDR3 contains 14 residues. Germline V gene data show CDR1 as SGHNT and CDR2 as YENEEA. Trimming pared 5 bases from V and 9 bases from J, leaving 17 bases between. The CDR3 coding sequence is TGTGCCAGCAGCCCGCCGGCCGGGAGTGGTGAGCAGTTCTTC. Its translation: CASSPPAGSGEQFF.

The chain recombines TRBV2 with TRBJ1-6; 7 positions match TRBD1. CDR1 and CDR2 (germline): SNHLY, FYNNEI. The CDR3 is 15 residues long. J gave up 6 bases and V 6 bases, and 8 bases lay outside the gene matches. The CDR3 loop reads CASRGRDSSNSPLHF. The CDR3 nucleotides read TGTGCCAGCAGGGGCAGGGACAGCAGTAATTCACCCCTCCACTTT.

CDR3 amino acids: CASSRTDSSYNSPLHF. The CDR3 DNA follows: TGTGCCAGTAGTCGGACAGACAGCTCCTATAATTCACCCCTCCACTTT. V gene TRBV19 combines with J gene TRBJ1-6, with a weak D call TRBD1 (6 bases). Germline-derived CDR1 and CDR2 are LNHDA and SQIVND (reference sequence). The CDR3 runs to 16 residues. Trimming cost V 5 bases and J 0 bases, with 11 bases left between them. The whole variable domain, filled in from reference TRBV19 and TRBJ1-6, reads DGGITQSPKYLFRKEGQNVTLSCEQNLNHDAMYWYRQDPGQGLRLIYYSQIVNDFQKGDIAEGYSVSREKKESFPLTVTSAQKNPTAFYLCASSRTDSSYNSPLHFGNGTRLTVT.

This clonotype was picked up many times. The chain is built from TRBV4-1 and TRBJ2-3; 10 nucleotides agree with TRBD2. The germline V gene encodes CDR1 MGHRA and CDR2 YSYEKL. The CDR3 totals 15 residues. The ends lost 1 base at V and 7 bases at J; junction bases unmatched: 5. CDR3 sequence (DNA): TGCGCCAGCAGCCAAGTCCCTAGCGGGGGAAATACGCAGTATTTT. Its translation is CASSQVPSGGNTQYF.

This chain uses TRBV29-1 with TRBJ2-3; 10 bases fit TRBD2. The germline V gene encodes CDR1 SQVTM and CDR2 ANQGSEA. The CDR3 spans 14 residues. Trimming removed 3 bases from V and 7 bases from J; junction bases left unmatched: 7. This CDR3 is CSVEVAGGGNTQYF. The CDR3 DNA follows: TGCAGCGTTGAGGTAGCGGGAGGTGGAAATACGCAGTATTTT.

This clonotype was seen many times. This chain joins TRBV27 and TRBJ2-7; 9 positions agree with TRBD2. CDR1 is MNHEY, CDR2 SMNVEV, per germline (reference sequence). V dropped 5 bases and J dropped 2; count of bases not matched to a gene: 4. This CDR3 contains 14 residues. The CDR3 DNA is TGTGCCAGCAGTGTTGTAGCGGGAGCCTACGAGCAGTACTTC. This encodes CASSVVAGAYEQYF.

This clonotype was observed many times. The rearrangement joins TRBV5-1 to TRBJ2-1, with unresolved D. The CDR3 sequence is 15 residues long. V dropped 0 bases and J dropped 1 base, with 8 bases sitting between them. Germline V gives CDR1 SGHRS, CDR2 YFSETQ. CDR3 in DNA: TGCGCCAGCAGCTTGGAGGCCGGATCCTACAATGAGCAGTTCTTC. It encodes CASSLEAGSYNEQFF.

The chain uses TRBV7-9 and TRBJ2-5; perhaps D is TRBD1 or TRBD2 (5 bases each). V lost 5 bases to trimming and J lost 1 base, with 14 bases between them. CDR3 length: 15 amino acids. CDR1 and CDR2 (germline): SEHNR, FQNEAQ (reference sequence). The CDR3 DNA is TGTGCCAGCAGCCCCTCGGGACGGAGCCAAGAGACCCAGTACTTC. Its protein product is CASSPSGRSQETQYF.

This clonotype was seen a handful of times. This sequence joins TRBV20-1 and TRBJ2-5; D gene ambiguous. V lost 5 bases to trimming and J lost 4 bases, with 14 bases between them. This CDR3 contains 13 residues. Germline CDR1 is DFQATT and CDR2 is SNEGSKA (reference sequence). CDR3 in amino acids: CSAPGLLGETQYF. CDR3 coding DNA: TGCAGTGCTCCCGGGCTCCTGGGAGAGACCCAGTACTTC.

This clonotype was seen at least ten times. The chain has TRBV28 and TRBJ1-2, with TRBD1 as a possible D gene (5 bases). CDR3 length: 12 residues. With 10 bases removed from V and 4 bases from J, the gap between germline ends came to 13 bases. Germline assignment: CDR1 MDHEN and CDR2 SYDVKM. CDR3 nucleotides: TGTGCCACCTCAAGGGGTCTCTATGGCTACACCTTC. Protein: CATSRGLYGYTF.

The chain joins TRBV15 to TRBJ2-6; possibly TRBD2 for D (5 bases). Germline CDR1 is LNHNV and CDR2 is YYDKDF (reference sequence). The CDR3 covers 17 residues. V was pared by 5 bases and J by 1 base, with 15 bases between. The CDR3 protein is CATSGPGSISGANVLTF. The DNA for the CDR3 is TGTGCCACCAGCGGACCGGGATCTATTTCTGGGGCCAACGTCCTGACTTTC.

In this sample, this clonotype turned up a few times. The V and J genes are TRBV30 and TRBJ2-7; the match to TRBD2 covers 8 bases. Germline assignment: CDR1 GTSNPN and CDR2 SVGIG (reference sequence). This CDR3 has 13 amino acids. Trimming at V came to 0 bases and at J to 6 bases, leaving 4 bases not matched to a gene. As DNA, the CDR3 is TGTGCCTGGAGTGTACTTAGCGGGACCGAGCAGTACTTC. Encoded protein: CAWSVLSGTEQYF. The full variable domain, rest sourced from reference TRBV30 and TRBJ2-7, is SQTIHQWPATLVQPVGSPLSLECTVEGTSNPNLYWYRQAAGRGLQLLFYSVGIGQISSEVPQNLSASRPQDRQFILSSKKLLLSDSGFYLCAWSVLSGTEQYFGPGTRLTVT.

The V gene is TRBV20-1, the J gene TRBJ1-3; D unclear. Germline V lookup: CDR1 DFQATT, CDR2 SNEGSKA (reference sequence). V was shortened by 0 bases and J by 3 bases, with 12 bases between the two germline ends. The CDR3 extends over 15 amino acids. The CDR3: CSAREYGESGNTIYF. CDR3 nucleotides: TGCAGTGCTAGAGAATACGGGGAAAGTGGAAACACCATATATTTT.

This clonotype is a singleton in its sample. V and J are TRBV30 and TRBJ2-1; 15 bases are a match to TRBD2. The CDR3 contains 15 residues. V shed 2 bases and J 8 bases; nucleotides not matched to a gene: 4. CDR1 is GTSNPN, CDR2 SVGIG, per germline (reference sequence). The CDR3 DNA follows: TGTGCCTGGAGTCGTGGACTAGCGGGAGGGGATGAGCAGTTCTTC. Protein product: CAWSRGLAGGDEQFF.

This rearrangement joins TRBV27 to TRBJ2-1; 8 bases fit TRBD2. Germline V CDR1 and CDR2: MNHEY, SMNVEV (reference sequence). This CDR3 region has 19 residues. Unmatched junction bases numbered 23, after V lost 5 bases and J lost 8 bases. CDR3 DNA: TGTGCCAGCAGTGTGCGCGGGACTAGGGGGACCCAAGGTGTCCATGAGCAGTTCTTC. Residues: CASSVRGTRGTQGVHEQFF.

This chain connects TRBV29-1 to TRBJ2-5; possibly TRBD2 for D (6 bases). Germline CDR1 SQVTM, CDR2 ANQGSEA. Trimming cost V 5 bases and J 5 bases, with 15 bases left between them. The CDR3 sequence is 13 residues long. This CDR3 is CSVSKGGQETQYF. In DNA, the CDR3 is TGCAGCGTTTCTAAGGGAGGTCAGGAGACCCAGTACTTC. The variable domain in full, completed from reference TRBV29-1 and TRBJ2-5, reads SAVISQKPSRDICQRGTSLTIQCQVDSQVTMMFWYRQQPGQSLTLIATANQGSEATYESGFVIDKFPISRPNLTFSTLTVSNMSPEDSSIYLCSVSKGGQETQYFGPGTRLLVL.

In this sample, this clonotype turned up many times. J is TRBJ1-1 and V is TRBV28, with TRBD1 as a possible D gene (6 bases). V was trimmed by 8 bases and J by 2 bases, leaving 9 bases between them. Germline CDR1 reads MDHEN; CDR2 reads SYDVKM. The CDR3 is made up of 12 amino acids. Written as DNA, the CDR3 is TGTGCCAGCGGGGGGACAAACACTGAAGCTTTCTTT. This translates into CASGGTNTEAFF.

This clonotype was seen repeatedly, ten times or more. The rearrangement joins TRBV27 to TRBJ2-3, with 8 bases fitting TRBD2. This CDR3 is 17 amino acids long. Per germline, CDR1 MNHEY and CDR2 SMNVEV (reference sequence). After removal of 5 bases from V and 4 bases from J, the junction contained 14 bases not matched to a gene. The CDR3 region is CASSPSLAGTVADTQYF. In nucleotides, the CDR3 is TGTGCCAGCAGTCCATCCTTAGCGGGAACGGTCGCAGATACGCAGTATTTT.

This clonotype was counted between two and nine times. This chain links TRBV20-1 with TRBJ2-2, with D unresolved. The CDR3 runs to 12 residues. Germline-derived CDR1 and CDR2 are DFQATT and SNEGSKA (reference sequence). The V and J ends lost 1 base and 6 bases respectively, with 6 bases between them. The CDR3 DNA is TGCAGTGCTAGAGCCCACCCCGGGGAGCTGTTTTTT. Translating it yields CSARAHPGELFF.

The sample holds a few counts of this clonotype. The chain has TRBV28 and TRBJ2-1, with TRBD2 matching 12 bases. The CDR3 runs 15 residues. Trimming cost V 1 base and J 10 bases; bases outside gene matches: 5. Germline CDR1 MDHEN, CDR2 SYDVKM. The CDR3 DNA sequence: TGTGCCAGCAGTTTATTGGGACTAGCGGGTCAAGAGCAGTTCTTC. It is translated as CASSLLGLAGQEQFF. Full variable domain (rest looked up from reference TRBV28 and TRBJ2-1): DVKVTQSSRYLVKRTGEKVFLECVQDMDHENMFWYRQDPGLGLRLIYFSYDVKMKEKGDIPEGYSVSREKKERFSLILESASTNQTSMYLCASSLLGLAGQEQFFGPGTRLTVL.

This clonotype was counted only a few times. The chain combines TRBV7-9 with TRBJ2-5; possibly TRBD1 or TRBD2 for D (5 bases each). The CDR3 is 16 residues long. Trimming cost V 6 bases and J 5 bases, with 22 bases left between them. Germline lookup yields CDR1 SEHNR and CDR2 FQNEAQ (reference sequence). The chain's CDR3 is CASRTGSGTPRETQYF. The CDR3 coding sequence is TGTGCCAGCAGAACGGGGTCCGGGACCCCCAGGGAGACCCAGTACTTC.

V is TRBV5-8 and J is TRBJ2-1; D not certain. This CDR3 is built from 15 residues. Germline CDR1 SGHTS, CDR2 YDEGEE. The V end was cut by 7 bases, the J end by 0 bases, with 14 bases between. In nucleotides, the CDR3 is TGTGCCAGCGATCTCGGATCCAGCTCCTACAATGAGCAGTTCTTC. Encoded protein: CASDLGSSSYNEQFF.

The V call is TRBV5-4, the J call TRBJ2-2; D not certain. CDR1 is SGHNT and CDR2 is YYREEE in the germline V gene (reference sequence). The CDR3 loop spans 14 amino acids. The V and J ends lost 3 bases and 1 base respectively, with 7 bases between them. The CDR3 DNA reads as TGTGCCAGCAGCTCCGAGGTGAACACCGGGGAGCTGTTTTTT. Translating it yields CASSSEVNTGELFF.

This clonotype was picked up a small number of times. V usage is TRBV18 and J usage is TRBJ2-5, with D tentatively TRBD1 (7 bases). The V gene lost 2 bases and the J gene lost 2 bases, with 15 bases spanning the gap. The CDR3 is 16 amino acids. The germline gives CDR1 KGHSH, CDR2 LQKENI. The CDR3 DNA follows: TGTGCCAGCTCACCAAGGGGGGTGACAGGGCAAGAGACCCAGTACTTC. Translation gives CASSPRGVTGQETQYF.

The J gene is TRBJ2-1, the V gene TRBV29-1, with D possibly TRBD2 on 6 matching bases. CDR3 length: 16 amino acids. V dropped 6 bases and J dropped 5 bases, with 23 bases sitting between them. Germline CDR1 is SQVTM and CDR2 is ANQGSEA. CDR3 protein: CSVIAGTLRANNEQFF. The CDR3 bases are TGCAGCGTCATAGCCGGGACTCTCCGGGCGAACAATGAGCAGTTCTTC.

This clonotype has at least ten counts. The gene calls are TRBV6-1 and TRBJ1-1; D possibly corresponds to TRBD1 (5 bases). The CDR3 loop spans 13 amino acids. Germline-derived CDR1 and CDR2 are MNHNS and SASEGT. Trimming removed 4 bases from V and 7 bases from J, with 13 bases in between. CDR3 DNA sequence: TGTGCCAGCAGTGCACGCCGGGACCATGAAGCTTTCTTT. It yields the protein CASSARRDHEAFF.